This entry is about one TCR beta chain. Its specificity is not known. The data belong to a study of shared clonotypes between healthy human individuals. Study in general: For every donor, three CD4 naive, three CD4 memory, two CD8 naive and one CD8 memory plates were used.

The CDR3 has 15 amino acids. V was clipped by 5 bases and J by 0 bases; unmatched bases: 5. The germline V gene encodes CDR1 SEHNR and CDR2 FQNEAQ (reference sequence). Sequenced by immunoSEQ multiplex PCR; TCRdb stores in-frame clones only, minus some. The sample lists around 690,000 clones; roughly 88% were seen once. Overall study results and limits: Even with large depth, rarefaction showed that sorted-subset sequencing was incomplete.

What was sequenced was memory CD8+ T cells from PBMCs. Subset indicated: CD45RO+ cells pooled with CCR7-negative TemRA cells. The sequence came from a man aged 18 to 30 in good health. Some clones in this sample may be carry-over from other donors' samples. The J gene is TRBJ2-3, the V gene TRBV7-9, with 7 bases fitting TRBD1. The CDR3 reads CASSRGQPSTDTQYF. CDR3 coding DNA: TGTGCCAGCAGCAGGGGACAGCCTAGCACAGATACGCAGTATTTT.